This paragraph covers one T cell receptor beta chain sequence. The source of the sample is a study of blood T cell repertoires in COVID-19. Germline assignment: CDR1 SNHLY and CDR2 FYNNEI. V trimming: 5 bases; J trimming: 4 bases; junction bases outside the gene matches: 8. This CDR3 region has 16 residues. Sequencing was performed with immunoSEQ multiplex PCR; in TCRdb, only in-frame clones are kept and a portion is missing. Of some 270,000 clones in the sample, around nine tenths were seen once. This rearrangement joins TRBV2 to TRBJ2-6; TRBD1 agrees at 7 bases. The sequenced sample consisted of PBMCs or T cells enriched from blood (not recorded which). The receptor was derived from a woman between 40 and 50 years old who had recovered from COVID-19. This CDR3 reads CASSRDRARGANVLTF. CDR3 in DNA: TGTGCCAGCAGTAGAGACAGGGCTCGCGGGGCCAACGTCCTGACTTTC.